Here is one T cell receptor beta chain with its context. In germline, CDR1 is MDHEN, CDR2 SYDVKM. The CDR3 extends over 16 amino acids. V dropped 8 bases and J dropped 7; count of bases not matched to a gene: 14. Every bit of the isolated RNA underwent reverse transcription, so sequencing read expressed TCRB transcripts. Generated by immunoSEQ multiplex PCR, the TCRdb table keeps only in-frame clones and is missing some. Of approximately 140,000 clones listed, roughly 10% are singletons. These data come from a study of beta chain features in type 1 diabetes. Specimen: central memory CD4+ T cells from blood. This chain uses TRBV28 with TRBJ2-3; 11 bases are a match to TRBD2. The clonotype comes from a woman aged 40 to 50 in good health. This CDR3 is CASHPPLAGGEYTQYF. In DNA form, the CDR3 reads TGTGCCAGCCACCCCCCCTTAGCGGGGGGGGAATATACGCAGTATTTT.